This T cell receptor (beta chain) stems from a study of blood T cell repertoires in COVID-19. Study background: Whether acute or convalescent, the COVID-19 samples came from the United States, Italy and Spain. T cells, B-cell-depleted T cells, or PBMCs supplied cDNA or gDNA.

Source study methods: Counts of nucleated cells, estimated from reference gene primer amplification, were obtained. TCRdb's table, derived via immunoSEQ multiplex PCR, lists solely in-frame clones and lacks some. The DNA gave D and trimming, while V, J and clone size come from that table. The sample shows over 250,000 clones, around 87% of them seen only once. This clone was counted only a few times. V lost 0 bases, J lost 1 base, and 12 bases lay in between. This CDR3 is built from 16 residues. The germline gives CDR1 MGHRA, CDR2 YSYEKL. Sequenced sample: PBMCs or T cells enriched from blood (not recorded which). This clonotype originated in a woman aged 30 to 39 who had recovered from COVID-19. The chain joins TRBV4-1 to TRBJ1-1; no clear D. The CDR3 sequence is CASSQDVLLWNTEAFF. Written as DNA, the CDR3 is TGCGCCAGCAGCCAAGATGTCCTACTCTGGAACACTGAAGCTTTCTTT.